This TCR beta chain was sequenced during a study of sequential checkpoint blockade in melanoma. This sample's treatment: randomized to nivolumab then ipilimumab (arm A) or the reverse (arm B). Germline V gene lookup returns CDR1 MNHGY and CDR2 SAAAGT. The V end was cut by 8 bases, the J end by 8 bases, with 22 bases between. The CDR3 extends over 15 amino acids. Sequenced by immunoSEQ multiplex PCR; TCRdb stores in-frame clones only, minus some. This table has some 7,000 clones, around 30% appearing once. Sequencing used tumor tissue (inferred from file names), obtained from a patient given nivolumab and ipilimumab in sequence. The rearrangement uses TRBV6-8 and TRBJ2-1, with D maybe TRBD2 (6 bases). This receptor was identified in a human donor with melanoma. The CDR3 region is CASVSPPGSGDEQFF. The CDR3 nucleotides read TGTGCCAGCGTCTCCCCCCCCGGGAGTGGCGATGAGCAGTTCTTC.